A single sample gave rise to the 22 T cell receptor beta chains below, sequenced in a study of siplizumab effects on memory and regulatory T cells. Measured with immunoSEQ multiplex PCR; TCRdb has only the in-frame clones, and not every one. This table holds some 100,000 clones, about 91% found once. Specimen: Tregs sorted from blood. All receptors come from a human donor in good health.

The CDR3 loop reads CASSVGASGETQYF. The CDR3 nucleotides read TGTGCCAGCAGCGTAGGCGCGAGCGGGGAGACCCAGTACTTC. The V call is TRBV9, the J call TRBJ2-5, with a possible D match to TRBD2 (6 bases). Trimming cost V 0 bases and J 5 bases, with 11 bases left between them. Germline V gives CDR1 SGDLS, CDR2 YYNGEE. The CDR3 consists of 14 residues.

The chain carries TRBV23-1 and TRBJ1-1; D gene unclear. TRBV23-1 is marked as an open reading frame, function uncertain. V was cut by 5 bases and J by 1 base, with 5 bases left in between. This CDR3 contains 12 residues. The CDR3, as DNA: TGCGCCAGCAGTAGAAGGAACACTGAAGCTTTCTTT. It specifies CASSRRNTEAFF.

The CDR3: CASSLARQETQYF. CDR3 in DNA: TGCGCCAGCAGCTTGGCCAGACAAGAGACCCAGTACTTC. The J gene is TRBJ2-5, the V gene TRBV5-1; D remains unclear. The V gene's germline CDR1 is SGHRS and CDR2 YFSETQ. This CDR3 has 13 residues. V lost 0 bases to trimming and J lost 2 bases, with 5 bases between them.

The V call is TRBV10-3, the J call TRBJ1-6; D unresolved. V lost 5 bases and J lost 4, with 9 bases in between. The CDR3 has 14 amino acids. Germline CDR1 ENHRY, CDR2 SYGVKD. DNA of the CDR3: TGTGCCATCAGTAGCAGCGAATATAATTCACCCCTCCACTTT. Translation: CAISSSEYNSPLHF.

This clone turned up a few times. The chain couples TRBV14 to TRBJ2-7; possibly TRBD1 for D (5 bases). The germline V and J ends were trimmed by 1 base and 8 bases, with 12 bases remaining between them. The germline CDR1 and CDR2 sequences are SGHDN and FVKESK. This CDR3 spans 13 amino acids. The CDR3 loop reads CASSQGQGVKQYF. The DNA for the CDR3 is TGTGCCAGCAGCCAAGGCCAGGGTGTCAAGCAGTACTTC.

This clone has a single count. The genes are TRBV4-1 and TRBJ2-7, with 9 positions matching TRBD1. The CDR3 loop spans 15 amino acids. Per germline, CDR1 MGHRA and CDR2 YSYEKL. V gave up 5 bases and J gave up 1 base; unmatched junction bases: 6. The CDR3 here is CASSIRDRESYEQYF. The CDR3 bases are TGCGCCAGCAGCATCCGGGACAGGGAGTCCTACGAGCAGTACTTC.

V is TRBV5-4 and J is TRBJ2-2; 8 positions match TRBD1. Germline values: CDR1 SGHNT, CDR2 YYREEE (reference sequence). The V segment lost 4 bases and the J segment 2 bases; nucleotides outside the gene matches: 10. This CDR3 is built from 17 residues. The CDR3: CASSRIPDRDNTGELFF. CDR3 coding DNA: TGTGCCAGCAGCAGAATCCCGGACAGGGATAACACCGGGGAGCTGTTTTTT.

The V call is TRBV4-1, the J call TRBJ2-1, with 7 bases aligning to TRBD1. Unmatched junction bases numbered 11, after V lost 3 bases and J lost 6 bases. Germline V gene data show CDR1 as MGHRA and CDR2 as YSYEKL. This CDR3 has 16 amino acids. This chain's CDR3 is CASSQEYRGRPNEQFF. The CDR3 bases are TGCGCCAGCAGCCAGGAATACAGGGGACGACCCAATGAGCAGTTCTTC.

The chain uses TRBV18 and TRBJ2-1, with 12 positions matching TRBD2. This CDR3 has 17 amino acids. V trimming: 3 bases; J trimming: 7 bases; junction bases outside the gene matches: 10. The V gene's germline CDR1 is KGHSH and CDR2 LQKENI. The CDR3 spells CASSPLLTSGSGNEQFF. DNA of the CDR3: TGTGCCAGCTCACCTCTCCTGACTAGCGGGAGTGGTAATGAGCAGTTCTTC. Drawing the rest from reference TRBV18 and TRBJ2-1, the complete variable domain is NAGVMQNPRHLVRRRGQEARLRCSPMKGHSHVYWYRQLPEEGLKFMVYLQKENIIDESGMPKERFSAEFPKEGPSILRIQQVVRGDSAAYFCASSPLLTSGSGNEQFFGPGTRLTVL.

This sequence joins TRBV7-9 and TRBJ2-3; TRBD2 might be the D (7 bases). This CDR3 region has 18 residues. Trimming stripped 5 bases from V and 0 bases from J, with 21 bases between. CDR1 and CDR2 (germline): SEHNR, FQNEAQ (reference sequence). CDR3 DNA sequence: TGTGCCAGCAGCCTACGAGGGGGGGTGGCAGGTAGCACAGATACGCAGTATTTT. Amino acids: CASSLRGGVAGSTDTQYF.

Comment on this clone: One junction end disagrees with the germline gene, perhaps due to a read error. This sequence joins TRBV28 and TRBJ1-4; no definite D call. The CDR3 runs 11 residues. Germline V lookup: CDR1 MDHEN, CDR2 SYDVKM. CDR3 in DNA: TGTGCCAGCAGTTACCCGAAACCTTTGAGCTTT. This translates into CASSYPKPLSF.

The V call is TRBV19, the J call TRBJ2-5, with D hard to call. CDR1 is LNHDA and CDR2 is SQIVND in the germline V gene (reference sequence). V lost 6 bases to trimming and J lost 2 bases, with 22 bases between them. CDR3 length: 17 residues. CDR3 coding DNA: TGTGCCAGTAGCCTCGGAGTTGGCTCTCCGAATCAAGAGACCCAGTACTTC. This sequence encodes CASSLGVGSPNQETQYF.

This sequence joins TRBV27 and TRBJ2-2; D is unresolved. Germline loops: CDR1 MNHEY, CDR2 SMNVEV (reference sequence). The CDR3 loop spans 14 amino acids. With 4 bases removed from V and 4 bases from J, the gap between germline ends came to 10 bases. DNA of the CDR3: TGTGCCAGCAGTTCGGGCTTCCCCACCGGGGAGCTGTTTTTT. It is translated as CASSSGFPTGELFF.

The chain links TRBV6-6 to TRBJ1-1, with D perhaps matching TRBD1 (5 bases). The CDR3 has 14 residues. Trimming removed 2 bases at V and 3 bases at J, with 10 bases between. Germline V lookup: CDR1 MNHNY, CDR2 SVGAGI (reference sequence). The CDR3 nucleotides read TGTGCCAGCAGTTACCGGGGGAGGGACACTGAAGCTTTCTTT. This sequence encodes CASSYRGRDTEAFF.

V gene TRBV6-6 combines with J gene TRBJ2-2, with TRBD1 matching over 7 bases. The CDR3 loop spans 14 amino acids. J lost 6 bases, V lost 6 bases, and 7 bases had no gene match. Germline loops: CDR1 MNHNY, CDR2 SVGAGI (reference sequence). CDR3 sequence (DNA): TGTGCCAGCAGGAAGACAGGGTCGGCCGGGGAGCTGTTTTTT. Protein product: CASRKTGSAGELFF.

The J gene is TRBJ2-6, the V gene TRBV15, with D tentatively TRBD2 (6 bases). The CDR3 consists of 15 residues. Trimming shortened V by 3 bases and J by 0 bases, and 6 bases separated the two germline ends. Germline CDR1 and CDR2: LNHNV and YYDKDF (reference sequence). The CDR3 coding sequence is TGTGCCACCAGCAGGGGGGGCTCTGGGGCCAACGTCCTGACTTTC. Its protein product is CATSRGGSGANVLTF.

The CDR3 nucleotides read TGTGCCAGCTCACCAGGGCCATATCAGCCCCAGCATTTT. It codes for CASSPGPYQPQHF. V and J are TRBV18 and TRBJ1-5; D not resolved. The V end was cut by 2 bases, the J end by 5 bases, with 7 bases between. Per germline, CDR1 KGHSH and CDR2 LQKENI. This CDR3 comprises 13 residues.

V and J are TRBV7-9 and TRBJ1-1; D might be TRBD1 (5 bases). CDR1 is SEHNR and CDR2 is FQNEAQ in the germline V gene (reference sequence). V was cut by 5 bases and J by 5 bases, with 9 bases left in between. The CDR3 totals 12 residues. In DNA form, the CDR3 reads TGTGCCAGCAGCCGAGACAGAACTGAAGCTTTCTTT. Protein sequence: CASSRDRTEAFF.

V and J are TRBV5-5 and TRBJ2-7; the D gene could be TRBD1 or TRBD2 (5 bases each). This CDR3 comprises 13 residues. Germline loops: CDR1 SGHKS, CDR2 YYEKEE (reference sequence). Trimming shortened V by 4 bases and J by 3 bases, and 11 bases separated the two germline ends. The CDR3 nucleotides read TGTGCCAGCAGCCGGTCGGGGCTCTACGAGCAGTACTTC. This gives the protein CASSRSGLYEQYF.

The chain employs TRBV6-1 and TRBJ2-5, with 11 bases lining up with TRBD1. Trimming took 3 bases from V and 7 from J; bases not matched to a gene: 7. The CDR3 contains 15 residues. The germline CDR1 and CDR2 sequences are MNHNS and SASEGT. CDR3 protein: CASSDLGQGVGTQYF. The CDR3 coding sequence is TGTGCCAGCAGTGACCTGGGACAGGGGGTGGGGACCCAGTACTTC.

The chain has TRBV11-2 and TRBJ2-7, with D unresolved. The CDR3 totals 13 residues. Trimming took off 3 bases at V and 6 bases at J, with 12 bases between the two ends. Germline-derived CDR1 and CDR2 are SGHAT and FQNNGV. The CDR3 sequence: CASSFGFGTEQYF. The CDR3 nucleotides are TGTGCCAGCAGCTTTGGGTTTGGTACCGAGCAGTACTTC.

The chain carries TRBV18 and TRBJ1-1; maybe TRBD1 (5 bases). V was cut by 1 base and J by 5 bases, with 14 bases left in between. The CDR3 spans 15 residues. From germline, CDR1 is KGHSH and CDR2 LQKENI. The CDR3 sequence is CASSPQGQGGTEAFF. DNA for the CDR3: TGTGCCAGCTCACCACAGGGGCAGGGAGGAACTGAAGCTTTCTTT.